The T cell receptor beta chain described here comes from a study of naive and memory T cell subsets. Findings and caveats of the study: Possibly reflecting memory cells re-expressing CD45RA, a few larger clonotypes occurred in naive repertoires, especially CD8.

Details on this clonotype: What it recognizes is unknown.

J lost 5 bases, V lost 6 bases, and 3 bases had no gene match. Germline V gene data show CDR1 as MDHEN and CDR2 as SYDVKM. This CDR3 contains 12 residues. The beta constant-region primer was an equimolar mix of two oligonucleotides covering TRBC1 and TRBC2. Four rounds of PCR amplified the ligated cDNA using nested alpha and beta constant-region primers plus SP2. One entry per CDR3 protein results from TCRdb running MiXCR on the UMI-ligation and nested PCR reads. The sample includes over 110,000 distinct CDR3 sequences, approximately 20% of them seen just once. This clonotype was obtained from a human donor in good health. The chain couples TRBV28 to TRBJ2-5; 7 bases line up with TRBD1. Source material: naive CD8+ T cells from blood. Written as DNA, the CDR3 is TGTGCCAGCAGACCGACAGGGGAGACCCAGTACTTC. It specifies CASRPTGETQYF. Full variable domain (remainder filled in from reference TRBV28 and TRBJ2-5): DVKVTQSSRYLVKRTGEKVFLECVQDMDHENMFWYRQDPGLGLRLIYFSYDVKMKEKGDIPEGYSVSREKKERFSLILESASTNQTSMYLCASRPTGETQYFGPGTRLLVL.